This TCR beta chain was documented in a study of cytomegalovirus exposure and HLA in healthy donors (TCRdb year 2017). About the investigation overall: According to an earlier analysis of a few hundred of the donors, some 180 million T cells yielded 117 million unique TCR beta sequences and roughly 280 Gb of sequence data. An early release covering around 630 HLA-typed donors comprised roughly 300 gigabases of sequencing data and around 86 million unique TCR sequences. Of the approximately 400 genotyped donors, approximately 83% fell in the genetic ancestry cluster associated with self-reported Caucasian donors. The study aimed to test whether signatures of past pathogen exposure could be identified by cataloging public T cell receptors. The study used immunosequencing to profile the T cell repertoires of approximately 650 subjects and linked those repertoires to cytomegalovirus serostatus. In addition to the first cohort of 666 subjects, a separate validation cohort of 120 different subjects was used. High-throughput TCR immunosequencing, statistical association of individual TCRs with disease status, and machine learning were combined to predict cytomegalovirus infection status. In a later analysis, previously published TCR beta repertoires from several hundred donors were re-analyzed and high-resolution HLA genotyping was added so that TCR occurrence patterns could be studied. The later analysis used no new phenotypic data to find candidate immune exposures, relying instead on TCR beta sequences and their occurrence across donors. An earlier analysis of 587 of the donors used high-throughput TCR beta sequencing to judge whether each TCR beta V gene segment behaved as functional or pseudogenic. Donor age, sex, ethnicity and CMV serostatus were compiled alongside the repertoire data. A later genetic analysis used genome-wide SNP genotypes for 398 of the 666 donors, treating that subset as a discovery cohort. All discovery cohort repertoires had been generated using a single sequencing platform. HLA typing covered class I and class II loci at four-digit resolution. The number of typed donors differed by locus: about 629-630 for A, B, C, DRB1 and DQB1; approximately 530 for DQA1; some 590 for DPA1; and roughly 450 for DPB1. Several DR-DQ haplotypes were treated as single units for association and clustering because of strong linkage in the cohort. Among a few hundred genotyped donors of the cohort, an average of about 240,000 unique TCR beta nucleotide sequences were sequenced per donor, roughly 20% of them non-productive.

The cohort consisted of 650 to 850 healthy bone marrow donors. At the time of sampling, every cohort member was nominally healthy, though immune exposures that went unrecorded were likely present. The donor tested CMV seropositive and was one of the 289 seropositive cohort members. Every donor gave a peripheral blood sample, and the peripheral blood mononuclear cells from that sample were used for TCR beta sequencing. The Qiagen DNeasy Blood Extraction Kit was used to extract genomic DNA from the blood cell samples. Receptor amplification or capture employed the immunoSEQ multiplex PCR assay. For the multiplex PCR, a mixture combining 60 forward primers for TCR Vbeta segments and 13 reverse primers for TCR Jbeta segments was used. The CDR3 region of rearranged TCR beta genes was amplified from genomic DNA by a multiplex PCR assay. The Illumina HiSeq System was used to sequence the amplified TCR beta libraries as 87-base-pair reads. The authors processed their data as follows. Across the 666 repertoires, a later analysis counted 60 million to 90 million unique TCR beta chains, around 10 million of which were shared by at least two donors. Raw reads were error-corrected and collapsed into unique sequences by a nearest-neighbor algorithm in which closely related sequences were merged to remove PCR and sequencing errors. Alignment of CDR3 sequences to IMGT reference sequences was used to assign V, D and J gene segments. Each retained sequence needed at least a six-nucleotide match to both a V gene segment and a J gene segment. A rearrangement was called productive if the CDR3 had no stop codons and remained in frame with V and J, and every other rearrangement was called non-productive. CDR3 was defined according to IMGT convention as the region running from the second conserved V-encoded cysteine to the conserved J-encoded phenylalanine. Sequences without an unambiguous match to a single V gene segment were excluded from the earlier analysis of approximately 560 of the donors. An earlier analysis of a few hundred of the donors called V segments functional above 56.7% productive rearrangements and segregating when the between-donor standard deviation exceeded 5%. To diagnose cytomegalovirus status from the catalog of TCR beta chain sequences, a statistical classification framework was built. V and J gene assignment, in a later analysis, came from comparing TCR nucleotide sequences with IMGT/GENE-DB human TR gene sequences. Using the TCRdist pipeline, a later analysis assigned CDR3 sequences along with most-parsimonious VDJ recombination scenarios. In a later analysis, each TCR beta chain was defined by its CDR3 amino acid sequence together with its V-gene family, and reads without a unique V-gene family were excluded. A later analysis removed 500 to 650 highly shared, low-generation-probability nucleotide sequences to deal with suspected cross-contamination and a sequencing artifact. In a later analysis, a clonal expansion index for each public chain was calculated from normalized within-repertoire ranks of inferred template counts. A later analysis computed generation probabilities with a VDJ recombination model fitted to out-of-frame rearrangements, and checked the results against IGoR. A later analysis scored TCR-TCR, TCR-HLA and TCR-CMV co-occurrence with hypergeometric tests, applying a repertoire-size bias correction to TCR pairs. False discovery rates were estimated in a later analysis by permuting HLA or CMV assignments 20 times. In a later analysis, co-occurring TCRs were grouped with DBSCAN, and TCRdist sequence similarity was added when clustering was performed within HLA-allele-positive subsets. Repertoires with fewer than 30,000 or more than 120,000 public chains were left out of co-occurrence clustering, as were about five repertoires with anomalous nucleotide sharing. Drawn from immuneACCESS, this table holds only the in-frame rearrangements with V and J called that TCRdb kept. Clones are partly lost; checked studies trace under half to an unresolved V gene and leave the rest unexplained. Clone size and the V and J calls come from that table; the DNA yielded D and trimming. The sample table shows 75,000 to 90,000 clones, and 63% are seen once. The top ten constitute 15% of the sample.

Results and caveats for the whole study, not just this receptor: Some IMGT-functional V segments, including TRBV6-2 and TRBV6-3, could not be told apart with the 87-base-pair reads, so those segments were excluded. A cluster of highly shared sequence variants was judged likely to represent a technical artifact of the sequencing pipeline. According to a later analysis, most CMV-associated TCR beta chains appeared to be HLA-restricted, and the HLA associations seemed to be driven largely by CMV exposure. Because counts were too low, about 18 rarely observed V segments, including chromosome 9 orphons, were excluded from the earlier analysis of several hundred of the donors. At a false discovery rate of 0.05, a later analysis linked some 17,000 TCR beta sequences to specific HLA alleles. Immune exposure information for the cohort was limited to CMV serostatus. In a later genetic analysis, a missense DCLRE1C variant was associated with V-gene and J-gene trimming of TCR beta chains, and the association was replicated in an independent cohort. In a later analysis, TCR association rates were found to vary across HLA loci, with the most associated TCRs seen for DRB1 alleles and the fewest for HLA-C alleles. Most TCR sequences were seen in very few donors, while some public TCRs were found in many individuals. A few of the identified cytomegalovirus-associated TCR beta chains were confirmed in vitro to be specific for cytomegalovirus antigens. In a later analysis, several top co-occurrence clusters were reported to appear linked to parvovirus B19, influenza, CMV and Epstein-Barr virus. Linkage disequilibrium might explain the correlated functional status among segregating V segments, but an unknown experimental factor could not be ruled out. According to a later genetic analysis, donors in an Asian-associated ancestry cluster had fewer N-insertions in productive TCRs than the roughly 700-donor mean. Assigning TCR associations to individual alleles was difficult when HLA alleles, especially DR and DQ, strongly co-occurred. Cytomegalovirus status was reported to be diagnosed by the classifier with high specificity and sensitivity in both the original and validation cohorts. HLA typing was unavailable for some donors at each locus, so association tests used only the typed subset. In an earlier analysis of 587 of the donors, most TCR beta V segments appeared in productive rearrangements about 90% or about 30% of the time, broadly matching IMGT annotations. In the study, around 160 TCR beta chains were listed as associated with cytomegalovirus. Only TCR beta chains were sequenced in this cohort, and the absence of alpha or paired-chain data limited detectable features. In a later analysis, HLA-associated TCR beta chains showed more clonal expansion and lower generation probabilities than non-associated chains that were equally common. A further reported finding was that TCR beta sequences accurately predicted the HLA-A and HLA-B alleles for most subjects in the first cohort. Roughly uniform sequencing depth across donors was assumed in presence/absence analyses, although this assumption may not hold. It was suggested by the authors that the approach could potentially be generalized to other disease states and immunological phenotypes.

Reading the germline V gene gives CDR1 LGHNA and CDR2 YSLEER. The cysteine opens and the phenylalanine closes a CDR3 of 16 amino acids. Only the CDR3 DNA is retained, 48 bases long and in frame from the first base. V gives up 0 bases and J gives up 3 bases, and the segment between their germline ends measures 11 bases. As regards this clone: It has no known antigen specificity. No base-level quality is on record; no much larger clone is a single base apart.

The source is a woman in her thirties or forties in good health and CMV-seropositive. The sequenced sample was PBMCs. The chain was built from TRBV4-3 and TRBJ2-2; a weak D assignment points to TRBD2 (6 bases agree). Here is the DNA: TGCGCCAGCAGCCAAGATCTAGCGTCATACACCGGGGAGCTGTTTTTT. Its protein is CASSQDLASYTGELFF.